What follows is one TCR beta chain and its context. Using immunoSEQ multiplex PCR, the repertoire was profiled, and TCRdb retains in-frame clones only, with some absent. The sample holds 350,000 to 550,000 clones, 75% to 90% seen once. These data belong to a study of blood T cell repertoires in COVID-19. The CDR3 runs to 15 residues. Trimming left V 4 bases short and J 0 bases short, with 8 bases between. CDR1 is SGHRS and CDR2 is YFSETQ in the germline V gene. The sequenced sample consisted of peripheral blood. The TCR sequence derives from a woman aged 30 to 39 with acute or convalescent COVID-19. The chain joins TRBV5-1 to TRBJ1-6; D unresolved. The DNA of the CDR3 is TGCGCCAGCAGCCCCGAGAGCTCCTATAATTCACCCCTCCACTTT. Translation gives CASSPESSYNSPLHF.